The entry below gives a single T cell receptor beta chain sequence along with its context. Here immunoSEQ multiplex PCR was the method, and the copy in TCRdb shows in-frame clones only, minus some. The sample shows tens of thousands of clones, approximately 90% of them seen only once. Deletions cut 1 base from V and 0 bases from J, with 7 bases between. Germline V CDR1 and CDR2: SGHTA, FQGNSA. This CDR3 has 14 amino acids. This specimen belongs to a study of T cell changes during pregnancy in multiple sclerosis. This specimen was CD4+ T cells from peripheral blood mononuclear cells, taken in the third trimester of pregnancy. This receptor was identified in a female donor with multiple sclerosis, enrolled in a pregnancy study. The V call is TRBV7-2, the J call TRBJ2-7; D gene ambiguous. CDR3 in amino acids: CASSLGLTSYEQYF. As DNA, the CDR3 is TGTGCCAGCAGCTTAGGGCTCACCTCCTACGAGCAGTACTTC.